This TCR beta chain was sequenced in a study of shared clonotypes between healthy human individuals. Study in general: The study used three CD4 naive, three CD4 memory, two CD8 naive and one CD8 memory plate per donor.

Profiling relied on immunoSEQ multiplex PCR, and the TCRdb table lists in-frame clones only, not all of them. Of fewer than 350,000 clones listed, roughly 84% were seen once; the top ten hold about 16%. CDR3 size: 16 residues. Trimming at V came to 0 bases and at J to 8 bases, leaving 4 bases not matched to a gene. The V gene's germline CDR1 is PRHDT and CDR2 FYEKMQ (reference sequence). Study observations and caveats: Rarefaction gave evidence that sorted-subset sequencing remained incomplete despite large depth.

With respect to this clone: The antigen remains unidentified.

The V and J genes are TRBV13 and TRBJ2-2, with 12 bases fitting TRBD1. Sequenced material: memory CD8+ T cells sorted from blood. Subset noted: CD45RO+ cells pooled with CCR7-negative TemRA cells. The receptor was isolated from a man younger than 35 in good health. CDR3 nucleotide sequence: TGTGCCAGCAGCTTAGGAGGGACAGGGGGCCGAGGGGAGCTGTTTTTT. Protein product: CASSLGGTGGRGELFF. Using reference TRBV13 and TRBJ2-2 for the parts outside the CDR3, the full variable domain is AAGVIQSPRHLIKEKRETATLKCYPIPRHDTVYWYQQGPGQDPQFLISFYEKMQSDKGSIPDRFSAQQFSDYHSELNMSSLELGDSALYFCASSLGGTGGRGELFFGEGSRLTVL.